The present T cell receptor (beta chain) was sequenced within a study of control samples from healthy donors and cancer patients. V was pared by 1 base and J by 4 bases, with 11 bases between. This CDR3 contains 14 residues. Germline CDR1 reads MGHRA; CDR2 reads YSYEKL. Data came from immunoSEQ multiplex PCR; TCRdb stores just in-frame clones and leaves some out. The sample includes about 120,000 clones, about 86% of them seen just once. The sample comprised blood. This receptor was obtained from a man aged 30 to 39 in good health. The chain recombines TRBV4-1 with TRBJ2-7, with D possibly TRBD2 on 5 matching bases. The CDR3 region is CASSQGESAYEQYF. CDR3 sequence (DNA): TGCGCCAGCAGCCAAGGGGAGTCGGCGTACGAGCAGTACTTC.